This is a list of T cell receptor beta chains from one sample in a study of T-cell reconstitution after alpha-beta-depleted transplantation in children. TCRdb redid the calling of the PCR reads with MiXCR, one entry per CDR3 protein. The sample has fewer than 700,000 distinct CDR3 sequences; 10% to 15% are singletons. Sequencing was performed on PBMCs, mostly from graft donor cells, taken 360 days after TCRalphabeta/CD19-depleted stem cell transplant. The receptors derive from a male patient aged 10 to 17 who had a stem cell transplant for acute myeloid leukemia, so the T cells may come from the graft donor. Each CDR3 is given with its conserved first and last residue. The D gene is left open where the match is weak. Only part of the rows carry a size: once, few, many, or a class if the clone is expanded.

DNA: TGCAGCGTTTCCCCGGGACAGGGGGGTTACGAGCAGTACTTC
CDR3: CSVSPGQGGYEQYF
size: NA
V: TRBV29-1
D: TRBD1
J: TRBJ2-7

DNA: TGCAGCGTTGAAGGAGGCGGGAGGCTTAACAATGAGCAGTTCTTC
CDR3: CSVEGGGRLNNEQFF
size: few
V: TRBV29-1
D: TRBD2
J: TRBJ2-1

DNA: TGCAGCGTTAGGACGTTATCATACGAGCAGTACTTC
CDR3: CSVRTLSYEQYF
size: few
V: TRBV29-1
D: NA
J: TRBJ2-7

DNA: TGCAGTGTGGATCCCCCAATGTTGAACGGCAATCAGCCCCAGCATTTT
CDR3: CSVDPPMLNGNQPQHF
size: NA
V: TRBV20-1
D: NA
J: TRBJ1-5

DNA: TGTGCCAGCTCACCACCAGCGCGGGACTCCGATGACTTCTACGAGCAGTACTTC
CDR3: CASSPPARDSDDFYEQYF
size: few
V: TRBV18
D: NA
J: TRBJ2-7

DNA: TGTGCCAGCACCCCGTTTATAGGGGGAAGTAGCGGGAGGGCGAACACCGGGGAGCTGTTTTTT
CDR3: CASTPFIGGSSGRANTGELFF
size: few
V: TRBV11-2
D: TRBD2
J: TRBJ2-2

DNA: TGTGCCAGCAGCTGGACAGATCAAGAGACCCAGTACTTC
CDR3: CASSWTDQETQYF
size: NA
V: TRBV5-5
D: NA
J: TRBJ2-5

DNA: TGTGCCAGCAGCCCTGGACAGACCAGCACAGATACGCAGTATTTT
CDR3: CASSPGQTSTDTQYF
size: NA
V: TRBV12-3/TRBV12-4
D: NA
J: TRBJ2-3

DNA: TGTGCTAGCAGCTTAGGATACGCAGGGGCCCAAGAGACCCAGTACTTC
CDR3: CASSLGYAGAQETQYF
size: few
V: TRBV7-7
D: NA
J: TRBJ2-5

DNA: TGTGCCAGCAGTTTGACTAGCGGAAATACGCAGTATTTT
CDR3: CASSLTSGNTQYF
size: few
V: TRBV6-5
D: TRBD2
J: TRBJ2-3

DNA: TGTGCCAGCAGTCCTGTGGGAGGGCTAGGGAATCAGCCCCAGCATTTT
CDR3: CASSPVGGLGNQPQHF
size: few
V: TRBV12-3/TRBV12-4
D: NA
J: TRBJ1-5

DNA: TGCAGTGCTAGAGTCCAGGGGGGCCGGAGCTCCTACAATGAGCAGTTCTTC
CDR3: CSARVQGGRSSYNEQFF
size: NA
V: TRBV20-1
D: NA
J: TRBJ2-1

DNA: TGTGCCAGCAGCACGCTGCTGGACAGGGGGTTCTTC
CDR3: CASSTLLDRGFF
size: NA
V: TRBV11-2
D: TRBD1
J: TRBJ2-1

DNA: TGTGCCAGCAGTACCTCGACAGGGGCCTCACTGCTATCCCTACGAAATGAGCAGTTCTTC
CDR3: CASSTSTGASLLSLRNEQFF
size: many
V: TRBV28
D: TRBD1
J: TRBJ2-1

DNA: TGTGCCAGCAGCGTAGGGACTAGCGGGGGGAACTACAATGAGCAGTTCTTC
CDR3: CASSVGTSGGNYNEQFF
size: few
V: TRBV9
D: TRBD2
J: TRBJ2-1

DNA: TGTGCCAGCAGTTTCCTCGACAGGAACACCGGGGAGCTGTTTTTT
CDR3: CASSFLDRNTGELFF
size: NA
V: TRBV28
D: NA
J: TRBJ2-2

DNA: TGCAGCGTTGTTTTCCAAGAGACCCAGTACTTC
CDR3: CSVVFQETQYF
size: many
V: TRBV29-1
D: NA
J: TRBJ2-5

DNA: TGCAGCGTTCGGCGGACTTCCGACTACGAGCAGTACTTC
CDR3: CSVRRTSDYEQYF
size: few
V: TRBV29-1
D: NA
J: TRBJ2-7

DNA: TGTGCCAGCAGCCCTCGGGCTAACGTAAAAGAGACCCAGTACTTC
CDR3: CASSPRANVKETQYF
size: NA
V: TRBV4-2
D: NA
J: TRBJ2-5

DNA: TGCAGTGCCCCCCCCCAGCGGGCCGGGGAGCAGTACTTC
CDR3: CSAPPQRAGEQYF
size: few
V: TRBV20-1
D: NA
J: TRBJ2-7

DNA: TGCGCCAGCTGCCCGAGGCGGAGCTCCTACAATGAGCAGTTCTTC
CDR3: CASCPRRSSYNEQFF
size: NA
V: TRBV5-1
D: NA
J: TRBJ2-1

DNA: TGTGCCAGCAGTGGCCACAGGGGATTCGGGGAGCTGTTTTTT
CDR3: CASSGHRGFGELFF
size: NA
V: TRBV6-1
D: TRBD1
J: TRBJ2-2

DNA: TGTGCCAGCAGTCCCCCTAGCGGGAGGGCCGGTTACGAGCAGTACTTC
CDR3: CASSPPSGRAGYEQYF
size: few
V: TRBV6-1
D: TRBD2
J: TRBJ2-7

DNA: TGCACCAGCAGCCTAGGACTGGGGCCCTCCTACAATGAGCAGTTCTTC
CDR3: CTSSLGLGPSYNEQFF
size: few
V: TRBV1
D: NA
J: TRBJ2-1

DNA: TGTGCCAGTAGTCAAAGAGGACTTTACTCCTACGAGCAGTACTTC
CDR3: CASSQRGLYSYEQYF
size: NA
V: TRBV19
D: NA
J: TRBJ2-7

DNA: TGTGCCAGCAGCCCGGGTAGACTAGCTTGGGATACGCAGTATTTT
CDR3: CASSPGRLAWDTQYF
size: few
V: TRBV7-3
D: TRBD2
J: TRBJ2-3

DNA: TGTGCCAGCAGTCAACTAGCCTCCTACAATGAGCAGTTCTTC
CDR3: CASSQLASYNEQFF
size: NA
V: TRBV6-2/TRBV6-3
D: NA
J: TRBJ2-1

DNA: TGTGCCAGCAGCTTTCAGGGCGGCGAGCAGTACTTC
CDR3: CASSFQGGEQYF
size: few
V: TRBV11-3
D: NA
J: TRBJ2-7

DNA: TGTGCCAGCAGCCCCCGTTCAGGGCCCGGGGAGCTGTTTTTT
CDR3: CASSPRSGPGELFF
size: NA
V: TRBV7-2
D: NA
J: TRBJ2-2

DNA: TGCGCCAGCAGCTTCACTTCGGGACTAGCGGGAGGGCCGCAGTTCTTC
CDR3: CASSFTSGLAGGPQFF
size: few
V: TRBV5-1
D: TRBD2
J: TRBJ2-1

DNA: TGCAGTGCCATCCCCGGGACAGGGTCCGGTGAGCAGTTCTTC
CDR3: CSAIPGTGSGEQFF
size: many
V: TRBV20-1
D: TRBD1
J: TRBJ2-1

DNA: TGCAGTGCTCTACTAGCGGGAGTCCACGAGCAGTACTTC
CDR3: CSALLAGVHEQYF
size: few
V: TRBV20-1
D: TRBD2
J: TRBJ2-7

DNA: TGTGCCACCAGTGAGCTGGACCGCCTTCCGTTGTTCTTC
CDR3: CATSELDRLPLFF
size: few
V: TRBV24-1
D: NA
J: TRBJ2-1

DNA: TGCGCCAGCAGCCAACTTAACGACCCAGGCGGTGAGCAGTTCTTC
CDR3: CASSQLNDPGGEQFF
size: few
V: TRBV4-3
D: NA
J: TRBJ2-1

DNA: TGTGCCAGCAGCTCTTTCCCGGGACACCAGAACACTGAAGCTTTCTTT
CDR3: CASSSFPGHQNTEAFF
size: few
V: TRBV7-9
D: NA
J: TRBJ1-1

DNA: TGCAGTGCTAGGGAACCTACGGCCTCCTACGAGCAGTACTTC
CDR3: CSAREPTASYEQYF
size: NA
V: TRBV20-1
D: NA
J: TRBJ2-7

DNA: TGTGCCAGCAGCGTCGACGCAAGGGACTCTGGGGCCAACGTCCTGACTTTC
CDR3: CASSVDARDSGANVLTF
size: many
V: TRBV9
D: NA
J: TRBJ2-6

DNA: TGTGCCAGCAGACCGACGGGCCTCTATGGCTACACCTTC
CDR3: CASRPTGLYGYTF
size: few
V: TRBV6-2/TRBV6-3
D: NA
J: TRBJ1-2

DNA: TGCAGTGCGCTCCGGGGACTAGCGACCGGGGAGCTGTTTTTT
CDR3: CSALRGLATGELFF
size: few
V: TRBV20-1
D: TRBD2
J: TRBJ2-2

DNA: TGTGCCAGCAGTAAAACCGTGACTAGCGGGAGGGTATCTTACAATGAGCAGTTCTTC
CDR3: CASSKTVTSGRVSYNEQFF
size: few
V: TRBV28
D: TRBD2
J: TRBJ2-1

DNA: TGCGCCAGCAGCCAAGCGGTCTACTACGAGCAGTACTTC
CDR3: CASSQAVYYEQYF
size: NA
V: TRBV4-3
D: NA
J: TRBJ2-7

DNA: TGCAGCGTTGAAGGTCACCGGGACAGGGGTAACTATGGCTACACCTTC
CDR3: CSVEGHRDRGNYGYTF
size: few
V: TRBV29-1
D: TRBD1
J: TRBJ1-2

DNA: TGCAGCGTTGAAGAAGGGACCTACGAGCAGTACTTC
CDR3: CSVEEGTYEQYF
size: NA
V: TRBV29-1
D: NA
J: TRBJ2-7

DNA: TGTGCCAGCAGATTTTCAGGGGGCAGGAGCAATCAGCCCCAGCATTTT
CDR3: CASRFSGGRSNQPQHF
size: NA
V: TRBV28
D: TRBD1
J: TRBJ1-5

DNA: TGTGCCAGCAGCAGACCCCGCACCCCCTACGAGCAGTACTTC
CDR3: CASSRPRTPYEQYF
size: NA
V: TRBV12-3/TRBV12-4
D: NA
J: TRBJ2-7

DNA: TGCAGCTCCGGGCGGGAGTTGGGTAATGAGCAGTTCTTC
CDR3: CSSGRELGNEQFF
size: many
V: TRBV29-1
D: TRBD2
J: TRBJ2-1

DNA: TGTGCCAGCAGTCCTGGACTAGCGGGAGGATCCCAAGAGACCCAGTACTTC
CDR3: CASSPGLAGGSQETQYF
size: many
V: TRBV12-3/TRBV12-4
D: TRBD2
J: TRBJ2-5

DNA: TGCAGTGCTAGAGATAGACTAGCGGGCCCCCAAGAGACCCAGTACTTC
CDR3: CSARDRLAGPQETQYF
size: few
V: TRBV20-1
D: TRBD2
J: TRBJ2-5

DNA: TGTGCCAGCAGCTTAGATCAGACCTCTAGCACAGATACGCAGTATTTT
CDR3: CASSLDQTSSTDTQYF
size: NA
V: TRBV7-9
D: NA
J: TRBJ2-3

DNA: TGTGCCAGCAGCTACGGGACTCTAGTATGGGAGAATGAGCAGTTCTTC
CDR3: CASSYGTLVWENEQFF
size: NA
V: TRBV7-9
D: NA
J: TRBJ2-1

DNA: TGTGCCACCAGGCGGGAGAAGACCCAGTACTTC
CDR3: CATRREKTQYF
size: few
V: TRBV15
D: TRBD2
J: TRBJ2-5

DNA: TGCGCCAGCAGCCAAGATGACAGGATGAACACTGAAGCTTTCTTT
CDR3: CASSQDDRMNTEAFF
size: few
V: TRBV4-3
D: NA
J: TRBJ1-1

DNA: TGTGCCAGCAGTTTAATAGAATACAATGAGCAGTTCTTC
CDR3: CASSLIEYNEQFF
size: few
V: TRBV28
D: NA
J: TRBJ2-1

DNA: TGCAGCGTTGAGGACTATTTGATAGCGGGAGGGTCCTACGAGCAGTACTTC
CDR3: CSVEDYLIAGGSYEQYF
size: few
V: TRBV29-1
D: TRBD2
J: TRBJ2-7

DNA: TGTGCCAGCAGTTTACTAGCGGGAGTTATAAGCTCCTACAATGAGCAGTTCTTC
CDR3: CASSLLAGVISSYNEQFF
size: few
V: TRBV12-3/TRBV12-4
D: TRBD2
J: TRBJ2-1

DNA: TGTGCCAGCAGGAGGACAGGATACGAGCAGTACTTC
CDR3: CASRRTGYEQYF
size: NA
V: TRBV12-3/TRBV12-4
D: TRBD1
J: TRBJ2-7

DNA: TGTGCCAGCAGTTTTGGCGGGATCATCTACGAGCAGTACTTC
CDR3: CASSFGGIIYEQYF
size: few
V: TRBV12-3/TRBV12-4
D: NA
J: TRBJ2-7

DNA: TGTGCCAGCTCACCGAGTAGAACTAATGAAAAACTGTTTTTT
CDR3: CASSPSRTNEKLFF
size: NA
V: TRBV18
D: NA
J: TRBJ1-4